The 21 T cell receptor beta chains below were found in one sample sequenced in a study of shared clonotypes between healthy human individuals. TCRdb keeps only in-frame clones here, not all; method: immunoSEQ multiplex PCR. The sample includes under 600,000 clones, 75% to 80% of them seen just once. Sequenced material: PBMCs. The receptor set was obtained from a woman in her thirties or forties in good health. Some clones in this sample may be carry-over from other donors' samples.

CDR3 sequence (DNA): TGTGCCAGCATATCCTATCCGGAGGACACTGAAGCTTTCTTT. Its translation is CASISYPEDTEAFF. The chain uses TRBV6-1 and TRBJ1-1; D call uncertain. Germline CDR1 and CDR2: MNHNS and SASEGT. Trimming left V 7 bases short and J 3 bases short, with 15 bases between. The CDR3 loop spans 14 amino acids.

The chain employs TRBV11-2 and TRBJ2-5; 9 bases line up with TRBD1. Gene TRBJ2-7 matches the end of the DNA better, so the J call may be wrong. The germline V gene encodes CDR1 SGHAT and CDR2 FQNNGV. The CDR3 loop spans 16 amino acids. The CDR3 loop is CASSLRPGQGPYEQYF. As DNA, the CDR3 is TGTGCCAGCAGCTTAAGGCCGGGACAGGGACCCTACGAGCAGTACTTC.

V and J are TRBV10-3 and TRBJ2-7; D possibly corresponds to TRBD2 (6 bases). The CDR3 length is 15 residues. Germline CDR1 is ENHRY and CDR2 is SYGVKD. With 2 bases removed from V and 2 bases from J, the gap between germline ends came to 13 bases. In nucleotides, the CDR3 is TGTGCCATCAGTGAGCGGAGGGAAACCCCCTACGAGCAGTACTTC. This sequence encodes CAISERRETPYEQYF.

The rearrangement joins TRBV14 to TRBJ1-2; no clear D gene. CDR3 length: 13 amino acids. Germline loops: CDR1 SGHDN, CDR2 FVKESK. The ends were cut back, 0 bases at V and 5 bases at J, with 7 bases in the middle. This CDR3 reads CASSQDLEYGYTF. The CDR3 DNA reads as TGTGCCAGCAGCCAAGATCTGGAATATGGCTACACCTTC.

The V call is TRBV11-3, the J call TRBJ2-3, with D possibly TRBD1 on 7 matching bases. Germline CDR1 and CDR2: SGHNT and YENEEA. Trimming cost V 5 bases and J 3 bases, with 12 bases left between them. CDR3 length: 14 amino acids. The CDR3, as DNA: TGTGCCAGCAGCCAGGGGGAGGTAACAGATACGCAGTATTTT. Translated: CASSQGEVTDTQYF.

Of note for this clone: A read error likely explains this, since a far larger clone differs by one base. The chain links TRBV7-9 to TRBJ2-4; no clear D. The CDR3 loop spans 16 amino acids. V gave up 1 base and J gave up 2 bases, with 12 bases separating them. Germline CDR1 SEHNR, CDR2 FQNEAQ (reference sequence). The CDR3 DNA sequence: TGTGCCAGCAGCTTAGGGGCAGGTCTAACCAAAAACATTCAGTACTTC. The encoded protein is CASSLGAGLTKNIQYF.

This chain uses TRBV27 with TRBJ2-4, with no clear D. Trimming cost V 6 bases and J 2 bases, with 8 bases left between them. This CDR3 has 13 residues. Germline CDR1 reads MNHEY; CDR2 reads SMNVEV (reference sequence). CDR3 DNA sequence: TGTGCCAGCAGCCGGGCGTCCAAAAACATTCAGTACTTC. This sequence encodes CASSRASKNIQYF.

This clone was observed a few times. The V gene is TRBV5-1, the J gene TRBJ1-1; 9 nucleotides align to TRBD1. The CDR3 covers 16 residues. V trimming: 4 bases; J trimming: 4 bases; junction bases outside the gene matches: 11. CDR1 and CDR2 from the germline V gene are SGHRS and YFSETQ. The CDR3 region is CASSEGQGADGTEAFF. The CDR3 DNA follows: TGCGCCAGCAGCGAGGGACAGGGAGCGGATGGCACTGAAGCTTTCTTT.

Note on this clone: A read error likely explains this, since a far larger clone differs by one base. V is TRBV7-2 and J is TRBJ1-1, with D possibly TRBD1 on 5 matching bases. The CDR3 extends over 15 amino acids. CDR1 is SGHTA and CDR2 is FQGNSA in the germline V gene. In DNA form, the CDR3 reads TGTGCCAGCAGCTCGACCGGGACCGGGAGGACTGAAGCTTCCTTT. Translated, it gives CASSSTGTGRTEASF.

V usage is TRBV7-3 and J usage is TRBJ2-1; TRBD2 aligns across 10 bases. This CDR3 region has 15 residues. The germline gives CDR1 SGHTA, CDR2 FQGTGA. Germline trimming cut 6 bases from V and 7 bases from J; bases unmatched to any gene: 9. This chain's CDR3 is CASSRGTSEKNEQFF. The CDR3, as DNA: TGTGCCAGCAGTCGCGGGACTAGCGAGAAGAATGAGCAGTTCTTC.

In its sample, this clone was seen a few times. The genes are TRBV30 and TRBJ1-1, with D uncertain. Germline-derived CDR1 and CDR2 are GTSNPN and SVGIG (reference sequence). CDR3 length: 13 amino acids. V was shortened by 2 bases and J by 0 bases, with 7 bases between the two germline ends. This CDR3 is CAWSPRMNTEAFF. The CDR3 DNA sequence: TGTGCCTGGAGTCCCCGGATGAACACTGAAGCTTTCTTT.

The CDR3 reads CATSRGTGGSGANVLTF. In DNA, the CDR3 is TGTGCCACCAGCAGGGGGACAGGAGGATCTGGGGCCAACGTCCTGACTTTC. This chain joins TRBV15 and TRBJ2-6; TRBD1 aligns across 8 bases. Germline V CDR1 and CDR2: LNHNV, YYDKDF (reference sequence). Germline trimming cut 3 bases from V and 1 base from J; bases unmatched to any gene: 5. The CDR3 runs 17 residues.

This clone occurred once. The V gene is TRBV7-2, the J gene TRBJ2-7; D unclear. V gave up 2 bases and J gave up 6 bases, with 11 bases separating them. CDR1 and CDR2 (germline): SGHTA, FQGNSA. This CDR3 spans 13 amino acids. The CDR3 here is CASSLRAGSEQYF. CDR3 DNA: TGTGCCAGCAGCTTACGGGCCGGCAGCGAGCAGTACTTC. Drawing the rest from reference TRBV7-2 and TRBJ2-7, the complete variable domain is GAGVSQSPSNKVTEKGKDVELRCDPISGHTALYWYRQSLGQGLEFLIYFQGNSAPDKSGLPSDRFSAERTGGSVSTLTIQRTQQEDSAVYLCASSLRAGSEQYFGPGTRLTVT.

The rearrangement uses TRBV7-2 and TRBJ2-7, with 10 bases identical to TRBD1. The junction had 2 bases not matched to a gene; V was cut back by 1 base and J by 2 bases. This CDR3 region has 15 residues. Germline CDR1 and CDR2: SGHTA and FQGNSA. The CDR3 bases are TGTGCCAGCAGCTTAGGGACAGGGGGGACCTACGAGCAGTACTTC. It translates to CASSLGTGGTYEQYF. Full variable domain (missing parts from reference TRBV7-2 and TRBJ2-7): GAGVSQSPSNKVTEKGKDVELRCDPISGHTALYWYRQSLGQGLEFLIYFQGNSAPDKSGLPSDRFSAERTGGSVSTLTIQRTQQEDSAVYLCASSLGTGGTYEQYFGPGTRLTVT.

The chain joins TRBV30 to TRBJ1-1; D may be TRBD1 (6 bases). The CDR3 loop spans 14 amino acids. Trimming shortened V by 0 bases and J by 5 bases, and 13 bases separated the two germline ends. The germline V gene encodes CDR1 GTSNPN and CDR2 SVGIG (reference sequence). CDR3 loop: CAWSVKGGSTEAFF. DNA of the CDR3: TGTGCCTGGAGTGTAAAAGGGGGAAGTACTGAAGCTTTCTTT.

This clone has just a few counts. The genes are TRBV11-2 and TRBJ2-7, with D possibly TRBD2 on 6 matching bases. The CDR3 is 15 amino acids. V was shortened by 1 base and J by 3 bases, with 13 bases between the two germline ends. Germline CDR1 SGHAT, CDR2 FQNNGV. The chain's CDR3 is CASSLALGSGYEQYF. The CDR3 nucleotides read TGTGCCAGCAGCTTAGCGCTCGGGAGTGGCTACGAGCAGTACTTC.

The CDR3: CASSLDPGGKTQYF. The CDR3 DNA sequence: TGTGCCAGCAGCTTAGACCCGGGAGGGAAGACCCAGTACTTC. This chain uses TRBV7-2 with TRBJ2-5; 8 positions match TRBD2. V was clipped by 1 base and J by 6 bases; unmatched bases: 4. This CDR3 comprises 14 residues. CDR1 SGHTA and CDR2 FQGNSA come from the germline V gene.

CDR3 protein: CASRRGQLNYGYTF. The CDR3 DNA reads as TGTGCCAGCAGGCGGGGACAGCTTAACTATGGCTACACCTTC. The V and J genes are TRBV28 and TRBJ1-2; 7 nucleotides line up with TRBD1. V lost 6 bases and J lost 1; bases outside the gene matches: 5. CDR1 MDHEN and CDR2 SYDVKM come from the germline V gene. The CDR3 consists of 14 residues.

The chain employs TRBV7-8 and TRBJ2-1, with D perhaps TRBD2 (5 bases). The germline gives CDR1 SGHVS, CDR2 FQNEAQ. Trimming took 5 bases from V and 5 from J, leaving 13 bases between them. This CDR3 region has 14 residues. This CDR3 is CASSLGEQDNEQFF. The DNA of the CDR3 is TGTGCCAGCAGCCTTGGGGAGCAAGACAATGAGCAGTTCTTC.

This chain joins TRBV4-3 and TRBJ2-1, with TRBD2 matching over 10 bases. Germline trimming cut 2 bases from V and 6 bases from J; bases unmatched to any gene: 7. Germline CDR1 is LGHNA and CDR2 is YSLEER. CDR3 size: 16 residues. The DNA of the CDR3 is TGCGCCAGCAGCCAAACCCTAGCGGGAGTGGCCAATGAGCAGTTCTTC. Residues: CASSQTLAGVANEQFF.

V usage is TRBV7-8 and J usage is TRBJ2-7; D could derive from TRBD1 or TRBD2 (5 bases each). The CDR3 is 14 amino acids. Germline V lookup: CDR1 SGHVS, CDR2 FQNEAQ. The germline V and J ends were trimmed by 5 bases and 4 bases, with 15 bases remaining between them. The CDR3 loop reads CASSRPLWGYEQYF. The CDR3 DNA is TGTGCCAGCAGCCGACCTCTTTGGGGGTACGAGCAGTACTTC.